The 8 T cell receptor beta chains below were found in one sample sequenced in a study of identical twins. MiXCR, run by TCRdb on the 5' RACE reads, gives a single entry per CDR3 protein. This table has some 460,000 distinct CDR3 sequences, approximately 14% appearing once. The same data also contributed to another study, on yellow fever vaccine responses in identical twins.

The sequenced sample was CD4+ T cells sorted from blood. Receptors originate from a young woman in good health.

This clonotype was observed many times. The chain employs TRBV3-1 and TRBJ2-1; TRBD2 might be the D (5 bases). Germline assignment: CDR1 LGHDT and CDR2 YNNKEL (reference sequence). V was trimmed by 4 bases and J by 3 bases, leaving 13 bases between them. The CDR3 is 15 amino acids. The CDR3 DNA follows: TGTGCCAGCAGCCTTGTGGGAGCTAACTACAATGAGCAGTTCTTC. Its translation: CASSLVGANYNEQFF.

This clonotype has a count of ten or more. The chain joins TRBV5-1 to TRBJ2-3; D remains ambiguous. V lost 2 bases and J 5 bases, leaving 21 bases between the germline ends. In germline, CDR1 is SGHRS, CDR2 YFSETQ. The CDR3 has 17 residues. CDR3 in amino acids: CASSFGFANTLGDTQYF. The CDR3 bases are TGCGCCAGCAGCTTCGGTTTTGCGAATACCCTCGGAGATACGCAGTATTTT.

The gene calls are TRBV6-5 and TRBJ1-2; no firm D call. CDR1 MNHEY and CDR2 SVGAGI come from the germline V gene. The CDR3 length is 13 residues. V was cut by 0 bases and J by 8 bases, with 10 bases left in between. Written as DNA, the CDR3 is TGTGCCAGCAGTTACTCGAAGGGTTTGGGCTACACCTTC. Amino acid sequence: CASSYSKGLGYTF.

The sample holds a few counts of this clonotype. The chain carries TRBV12-3 or TRBV12-4 and TRBJ2-7; 9 bases line up with TRBD2. The CDR3 totals 15 residues. V was pared by 2 bases and J by 5 bases, with 7 bases of the junction left unmatched. This CDR3 is CASSLTGGRGDEQYF. CDR3 nucleotide sequence: TGTGCCAGCAGTTTAACGGGCGGGAGGGGGGACGAGCAGTACTTC.

V is TRBV11-2 and J is TRBJ2-2; 7 bases are a match to TRBD1. This CDR3 is 18 amino acids long. Germline CDR1 and CDR2: SGHAT and FQNNGV. V was pared by 0 bases and J by 0 bases, with 7 bases of the junction left unmatched. CDR3 sequence (DNA): TGTGCCAGCAGCTTAGACGGGACAGCCTTTACGAACACCGGGGAGCTGTTTTTT. It yields the protein CASSLDGTAFTNTGELFF.

This clonotype appeared a few times. The chain couples TRBV20-1 to TRBJ2-7, with D perhaps TRBD2 (6 bases). Trimming took 6 bases from V and 5 from J, leaving 14 bases between them. CDR1 and CDR2 (germline): DFQATT, SNEGSKA (reference sequence). The CDR3 consists of 12 residues. Here the CDR3 reads CSASGTFHEQYF. The DNA of the CDR3 is TGCAGTGCCTCCGGGACTTTCCACGAGCAGTACTTC.

This clonotype was found a few times. The chain is built from TRBV20-1 and TRBJ1-4, with 7 bases aligning to TRBD1. CDR1 DFQATT and CDR2 SNEGSKA come from the germline V gene (reference sequence). CDR3 length: 14 amino acids. The ends lost 2 bases at V and 5 bases at J; junction bases unmatched: 5. The CDR3 nucleotides are TGCAGTGCTAGAACAGGGGTGCTGAATGAAAAACTGTTTTTT. Amino acids: CSARTGVLNEKLFF.

The CDR3 reads CASSLFLGTGVPYEQYF. The CDR3 DNA reads as TGTGCCAGCAGCCTCTTTTTAGGGACAGGGGTCCCCTACGAGCAGTACTTC. The chain employs TRBV6-1 and TRBJ2-7; 10 positions agree with TRBD1. With V trimmed by 6 bases and J by 2 bases, 13 bases remained unmatched. Germline V gene sequence: CDR1 MNHNS, CDR2 SASEGT. There are 17 residues in the CDR3.